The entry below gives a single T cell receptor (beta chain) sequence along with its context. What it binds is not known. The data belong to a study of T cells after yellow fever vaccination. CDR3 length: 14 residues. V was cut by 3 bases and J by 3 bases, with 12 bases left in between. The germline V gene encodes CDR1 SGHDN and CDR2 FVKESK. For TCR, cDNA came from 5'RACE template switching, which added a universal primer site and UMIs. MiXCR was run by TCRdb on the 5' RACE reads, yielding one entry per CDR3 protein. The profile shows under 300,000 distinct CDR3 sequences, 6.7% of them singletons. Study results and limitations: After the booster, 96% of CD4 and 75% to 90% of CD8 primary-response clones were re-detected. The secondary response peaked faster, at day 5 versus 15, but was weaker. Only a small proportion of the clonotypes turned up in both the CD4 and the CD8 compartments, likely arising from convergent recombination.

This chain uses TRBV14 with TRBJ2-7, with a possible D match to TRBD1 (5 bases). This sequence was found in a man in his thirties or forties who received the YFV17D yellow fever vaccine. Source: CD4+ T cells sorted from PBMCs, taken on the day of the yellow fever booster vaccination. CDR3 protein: CASSHGQGRYEQYF. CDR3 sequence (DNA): TGTGCCAGCAGCCATGGACAAGGCCGCTACGAGCAGTACTTC.